This TCR beta chain is drawn from a study of cytomegalovirus exposure and HLA in healthy donors. It was with 60 Vbeta and 13 Jbeta primers that the PCR ran. Libraries were prepared by immunoSEQ multiplex PCR; TCRdb keeps only in-frame clonotypes and omits some of them. The profile shows about 110,000 clones, 74% of them singletons. Germline V gene lookup returns CDR1 MGHRA and CDR2 YSYEKL. Unmatched junction bases numbered 0, after V lost 4 bases and J lost 1 base. The CDR3 has 13 amino acids. Sequencing was performed on PBMCs. The chain uses TRBV4-1 and TRBJ1-2; 7 bases are shared with TRBD1. The sequence was obtained from a man aged 45 to 65 in good health and CMV-seropositive. CDR3 bases: TGCGCCAGCAGCCGGGACAGTAACTATGGCTACACCTTC. Translation: CASSRDSNYGYTF.